This record covers a single T cell receptor beta chain. This specimen comes from a study of blood T cell repertoires in COVID-19. Study-wide background: COVID-19 samples from acute and convalescent phases originated in the United States, Italy and Spain.

V dropped 6 bases and J dropped 8 bases, with 17 bases sitting between them. Germline CDR1 is MNHEY and CDR2 is SVGAGI. The CDR3 consists of 15 residues. Authors' data handling: Estimation of nucleated cell counts was performed using reference gene primer amplification. Clones were sequenced by immunoSEQ multiplex PCR, and TCRdb holds only the in-frame ones, with some missing. Clonal size and the V and J genes are those of that table, whereas D and trimming came from the DNA. The sample holds roughly 130,000 clones; 90% are singletons and the top ten take 4% to 5%. The TCR originated in a man in his 60s with COVID-19, enrolled during active disease. Material: peripheral blood. The V call is TRBV6-5, the J call TRBJ1-6; D is perhaps TRBD1 (5 bases). The CDR3, as DNA: TGTGCCAGCAGCCGCGGGCGGCCGGGGGATTCACCCCTCCACTTT. Its translation: CASSRGRPGDSPLHF.